These 30 T cell receptor beta chains share one sample of origin, sequenced in a study of blood T cell repertoires in COVID-19. This table comes from immunoSEQ multiplex PCR, and its TCRdb copy is limited to in-frame clones, with some not included. The sample includes roughly 63,000 clones, 85% to 90% seen only once; the top ten take approximately 2.9%. Sequencing input: peripheral blood. Receptor source: a man aged 45 to 65 with acute or convalescent COVID-19.

The chain combines TRBV6-2 or TRBV6-3 with TRBJ2-7, with D hard to call. The CDR3 extends over 15 amino acids. Per the germline V gene, CDR1 is MNHEY and CDR2 is SVGEGT. V was pared by 2 bases and J by 0 bases, with 11 bases between. DNA for the CDR3: TGTGCCAGCAGTTACGGTCGGCGGTACTCCTACGAGCAGTACTTC. It translates to CASSYGRRYSYEQYF.

This rearrangement joins TRBV27 to TRBJ2-1, with a tentative D call TRBD1 (8 bases). The CDR3 is 16 amino acids. V was clipped by 4 bases and J by 7 bases, with 20 bases between them. The germline CDR1 and CDR2 sequences are MNHEY and SMNVEV (reference sequence). CDR3 protein: CASSSTGGGLPNEQFF. The CDR3 DNA reads TGTGCCAGCAGTTCTACAGGGGGGGGGTTACCAAATGAGCAGTTCTTC.

The chain has TRBV30 and TRBJ1-2, with no clear D. Germline V CDR1 and CDR2: GTSNPN, SVGIG (reference sequence). The V end lost 3 bases, the J end lost 2 bases, and 10 bases lay between the germline ends. CDR3 length: 13 amino acids. CDR3: CAWRGLRNYGYTF. The CDR3 DNA reads as TGTGCCTGGAGAGGTTTGCGGAACTATGGCTACACCTTC.

The V call is TRBV29-1, the J call TRBJ1-1, with D maybe TRBD1 (6 bases). This CDR3 has 11 residues. V dropped 4 bases and J dropped 8 bases, with 11 bases sitting between them. Germline assignment: CDR1 SQVTM and CDR2 ANQGSEA. The CDR3 loop is CSVGGGSEAFF. The CDR3 DNA follows: TGCAGCGTTGGGGGGGGCTCCGAAGCTTTCTTT.

The rearrangement uses TRBV11-3 and TRBJ2-7; 7 bases are shared with TRBD1. This CDR3 is built from 13 residues. V shed 4 bases and J 1 base; nucleotides not matched to a gene: 1. Germline loops: CDR1 SGHNT, CDR2 YENEEA. The CDR3, as DNA: TGTGCCAGCAGCTCACAGGGGTCCTACGAGCAGTACGTC. Its protein is CASSSQGSYEQYV.

The chain links TRBV6-5 to TRBJ2-1, with 7 bases aligning to TRBD2. V shed 0 bases, J shed 8 bases, and the junction held 7 bases outside the gene matches. CDR1 is MNHEY and CDR2 is SVGAGI in the germline V gene. CDR3 size: 15 residues. CDR3 loop: CASSYSAGVGDEQFF. The DNA for the CDR3 is TGTGCCAGCAGTTACTCGGCGGGAGTAGGCGATGAGCAGTTCTTC.

This chain links TRBV19 with TRBJ2-7, with 9 bases aligning to TRBD2. There are 15 residues in the CDR3. Germline assignment: CDR1 LNHDA and CDR2 SQIVND (reference sequence). V dropped 2 bases and J dropped 3; count of bases not matched to a gene: 5. This CDR3 is CASSISGSGSYEQYF. CDR3 sequence (DNA): TGTGCCAGTAGTATATCGGGTAGCGGGAGCTACGAGCAGTACTTC.

The CDR3 DNA sequence: TGTGCCTGGGACAGGGATGGAGATTCACCCCTCCACTTT. This sequence encodes CAWDRDGDSPLHF. This chain uses TRBV30 with TRBJ1-6; 7 bases map to TRBD1. Germline V lookup: CDR1 GTSNPN, CDR2 SVGIG (reference sequence). The CDR3 consists of 13 residues. With 5 bases clipped from V and 8 bases from J, the junction kept 6 bases outside the gene matches.

The genes are TRBV6-2 or TRBV6-3 and TRBJ1-5; TRBD1 might be the D (6 bases). CDR1 and CDR2 (germline): MNHEY, SVGEGT. V was pared by 0 bases and J by 4 bases, with 10 bases between. There are 15 residues in the CDR3. The chain's CDR3 is CASSYSWTANQPQHF. The CDR3 DNA sequence: TGTGCCAGCAGTTACTCCTGGACAGCGAATCAGCCCCAGCATTTT.

The chain employs TRBV7-2 and TRBJ2-7; 7 bases are a match to TRBD1. V shed 3 bases, J shed 4 bases, and the junction held 9 bases outside the gene matches. The CDR3 totals 15 residues. Germline V gives CDR1 SGHTA, CDR2 FQGNSA. The CDR3 nucleotides read TGTGCCAGCAGCTTGTCCGGGACAGATTTTTACGAGCAGTACTTC. This encodes CASSLSGTDFYEQYF.

The chain couples TRBV5-4 to TRBJ1-1; 7 bases align to TRBD1. This CDR3 contains 17 residues. Germline V lookup: CDR1 SGHNT, CDR2 YYREEE (reference sequence). V was pared by 4 bases and J by 4 bases, with 16 bases of the junction left unmatched. CDR3 nucleotides: TGTGCCAGCAGCCAGGGGGGCCCTTCGGCAGGGAGCACTGAAGCTTTCTTT. It specifies CASSQGGPSAGSTEAFF.

The V gene is TRBV6-4, the J gene TRBJ1-1; unclear D gene. The germline V gene encodes CDR1 MRHNA and CDR2 SNTAGT. Trimming shortened V by 6 bases and J by 5 bases, and 16 bases separated the two germline ends. The CDR3 runs to 14 residues. The CDR3 spells CASRAVPGGTEAFF. The CDR3 region has the DNA TGTGCCAGCAGAGCAGTTCCCGGCGGGACTGAAGCTTTCTTT.

The chain combines TRBV3-1 (or the pseudogene TRBV3-2) with TRBJ1-1; 7 bases match TRBD1. V shed 4 bases and J 11 bases; nucleotides not matched to a gene: 13. The CDR3 is made up of 14 amino acids. Germline V gene sequence: CDR1 LGHDT, CDR2 YNNKEL (reference sequence). The CDR3, as DNA: TGTGCCAGCAGCCCTCGGACAGGCCGTCCTACGGCTTTCTTT. It encodes CASSPRTGRPTAFF.

The CDR3 spells CASSPRGAGENGELFF. CDR3 coding DNA: TGTGCCAGCAGCCCCCGGGGGGCGGGAGAAAACGGGGAGCTGTTTTTT. This chain connects TRBV9 to TRBJ2-2; tentatively, D is TRBD2 (7 bases). Germline CDR1 is SGDLS and CDR2 is YYNGEE. The V gene lost 4 bases and the J gene lost 7 bases, with 20 bases spanning the gap. The CDR3 consists of 16 residues.

This sequence joins TRBV4-3 and TRBJ1-4; 7 nucleotides agree with TRBD1. Germline lookup yields CDR1 LGHNA and CDR2 YSLEER. The V gene end was trimmed by 0 bases and the J gene end by 10 bases; junction bases not matched to a gene: 11. The CDR3 length is 16 residues. This chain's CDR3 is CASSQERGLTARKLFF. The CDR3 DNA reads as TGCGCCAGCAGCCAAGAGAGGGGGCTAACCGCCCGAAAACTGTTTTTT.

The chain employs TRBV24-1 and TRBJ1-5; maybe TRBD1 (6 bases). Looked up from germline, CDR1 is KGHDR and CDR2 is SFDVKD. The CDR3 has 17 residues. Trimming cost V 3 bases and J 2 bases, with 16 bases left between them. The DNA for the CDR3 is TGTGCCACCAGTGATCCCAAACAGGGTCATGGCAATCAGCCCCAGCATTTT. Amino acid sequence: CATSDPKQGHGNQPQHF.

The genes are TRBV12-3 or TRBV12-4 and TRBJ1-2; TRBD1 matches 7 bases. CDR3 length equals 13 residues. V trimming: 6 bases; J trimming: 6 bases; junction bases outside the gene matches: 7. The CDR3 loop reads CASRTQGINGYTF. For the CDR3, the DNA is TGTGCCAGCAGAACACAGGGGATAAATGGCTACACCTTC.

The chain recombines TRBV12-5 with TRBJ2-1; 9 bases line up with TRBD1. Per germline, CDR1 LGHNT and CDR2 FRNRAP. V lost 2 bases to trimming and J lost 9 bases; unmatched junction nucleotides: 14. CDR3 size: 17 residues. CDR3 in DNA: TGTGCTAGTGGTTTGCTCCCCCGGACAGGGGAAAGGGGTGAGCAGTTCTTC. Translating gives CASGLLPRTGERGEQFF.

J is TRBJ2-7 and V is TRBV5-5; D unclear. This CDR3 comprises 13 residues. Trimming left V 0 bases short and J 5 bases short, with 9 bases between. The germline CDR1 and CDR2 sequences are SGHKS and YYEKEE (reference sequence). CDR3 residues: CASSLVGSDEQYF. For the CDR3, the DNA is TGTGCCAGCAGCTTGGTCGGGTCCGACGAGCAGTACTTC.

The chain has TRBV5-5 and TRBJ1-2, with 8 bases matching TRBD1. The V and J ends lost 2 bases and 4 bases, in that order; junction bases with no gene match: 10. Germline loops: CDR1 SGHKS, CDR2 YYEKEE (reference sequence). The CDR3 sequence is 16 residues long. The CDR3 sequence: CASSFGQGDSSYGYTF. The CDR3 bases are TGTGCCAGCAGCTTCGGACAGGGAGATAGCTCCTATGGCTACACCTTC.

The chain employs TRBV24-1 and TRBJ2-1, with D possibly being TRBD1 (6 bases). The CDR3 extends over 14 amino acids. V lost 3 bases and J lost 8, with 13 bases in between. Germline V gene lookup returns CDR1 KGHDR and CDR2 SFDVKD. The DNA of the CDR3 is TGTGCCACCAGTGATCCACAGGGTTTTGATGAGCAGTTCTTC. This encodes CATSDPQGFDEQFF.

This clone was seen only a few times. The rearrangement links TRBV7-2 to TRBJ2-2, with a possible D match to TRBD2 (6 bases). The V gene's germline CDR1 is SGHTA and CDR2 FQGNSA. V was cut by 5 bases and J by 1 base, with 17 bases left in between. There are 17 residues in the CDR3. For the CDR3, the DNA is TGTGCCAGCAGCCCAACTTCGACTAGGCGGAACACCGGGGAGCTGTTTTTT. Residues: CASSPTSTRRNTGELFF.

The chain couples TRBV6-1 to TRBJ2-5, with 7 bases lining up with TRBD1. This CDR3 has 15 residues. Trimming removed 1 base from V and 5 bases from J; junction bases left unmatched: 7. CDR1 and CDR2 from the germline V gene are MNHNS and SASEGT. CDR3 residues: CASSEGGGGGETQYF. As DNA, the CDR3 is TGTGCCAGCAGTGAAGGAGGGGGCGGCGGGGAGACCCAGTACTTC.

The chain combines TRBV9 with TRBJ1-5, with TRBD1 as a possible D gene (5 bases). V lost 0 bases and J 4 bases, leaving 8 bases between the germline ends. The CDR3 totals 14 residues. Germline-derived CDR1 and CDR2 are SGDLS and YYNGEE. CDR3 DNA: TGTGCCAGCAGCGTAGCGGGGGATAATCAGCCCCAGCATTTT. It translates to CASSVAGDNQPQHF. Variable domain in full (rest from reference TRBV9 and TRBJ1-5): DSGVTQTPKHLITATGQRVTLRCSPRSGDLSVYWYQQSLDQGLQFLIQYYNGEERAKGNILERFSAQQFPDLHSELNLSSLELGDSALYFCASSVAGDNQPQHFGDGTRLSIL.

The chain carries TRBV19 and TRBJ1-5; a weak D match, TRBD1 (6 bases). The CDR3 totals 16 residues. From germline, CDR1 is LNHDA and CDR2 SQIVND (reference sequence). V lost 5 bases and J 1 base, leaving 15 bases between the germline ends. Written as DNA, the CDR3 is TGTGCCAGTAGTGCCCTTAGGGGGATAAGCAATCAGCCCCAGCATTTT. Its protein is CASSALRGISNQPQHF.

The V gene is TRBV29-1, the J gene TRBJ1-5; possible D gene TRBD1, 6 bases. The length of the CDR3 is 13 residues. Germline CDR1 reads SQVTM; CDR2 reads ANQGSEA. The V end lost 6 bases, the J end lost 1 base, and 10 bases lay between the germline ends. The CDR3, as DNA: TGCAGCGTCCAGGGGTCGAGCAATCAGCCCCAGCATTTT. Translated, it gives CSVQGSSNQPQHF.

This chain links TRBV11-3 with TRBJ1-2, with 7 bases matching TRBD1. The CDR3 totals 13 residues. Per the germline V gene, CDR1 is SGHNT and CDR2 is YENEEA. The ends lost 6 bases at V and 4 bases at J; junction bases unmatched: 5. This CDR3 is CASSPGTVYGYTF. The CDR3 nucleotides read TGTGCCAGCAGTCCCGGGACAGTCTATGGCTACACCTTC.

As regards this clone: The same CDR3 arises from other DNA sequences in this sample as well. This rearrangement joins TRBV28 to TRBJ1-5, with D unresolved. CDR1 and CDR2 from the germline V gene are MDHEN and SYDVKM. There are 11 residues in the CDR3. Trimming pared 6 bases from V and 4 bases from J, leaving 4 bases between. The CDR3, as DNA: TGTGCCAGCAGCAGAAATCAGCCCCAGCATTTT. It encodes CASSRNQPQHF.

The rearrangement links TRBV29-1 to TRBJ2-1; 9 nucleotides agree with TRBD1. Germline trimming cut 6 bases from V and 2 bases from J; bases unmatched to any gene: 8. The CDR3 spans 15 residues. Looked up from germline, CDR1 is SQVTM and CDR2 is ANQGSEA. The CDR3 is CSVADRGIPYNEQFF. The CDR3 DNA reads TGCAGCGTCGCGGACAGGGGTATTCCCTACAATGAGCAGTTCTTC.

The CDR3 DNA is TGCGCCAGCAGCTTGGCCCTTGTGGCTCGCACAGATACGCAGTATTTT. Its protein is CASSLALVARTDTQYF. The rearrangement uses TRBV5-1 and TRBJ2-3; D call uncertain. This CDR3 contains 16 residues. The germline CDR1 and CDR2 sequences are SGHRS and YFSETQ. Trimming stripped 0 bases from V and 1 base from J, with 12 bases between.